This is a list of T cell receptor beta chains from one sample in a study of T cells in Graves' hyperthyroidism and ophthalmopathy. TCRdb analysed the multiplex PCR reads with MiXCR anew, one entry per CDR3 protein. The profile shows 490,000 or so distinct CDR3 sequences, roughly 21% of them singletons. The sequencing sample was made of blood. These receptors were collected from a man aged 40-55 years with Graves' ophthalmopathy. Each CDR3 is given with its conserved first and last residue. A D gene is named only where the DNA matches it firmly. Size tells how often a clone was seen (once, few, many) or the class of an expanded clone, and some rows leave it out.

J gene: TRBJ1-2; clone size: .; D gene: .; V gene: TRBV7-9; CDR3 DNA: TGTGCCAGCAGTTTCAACCTCCAACAGGGCTATGGCTACACCTTC; CDR3 protein: CASSFNLQQGYGYTF
J gene: TRBJ2-1; clone size: .; D gene: .; V gene: TRBV15; CDR3 DNA: TGTGCCACCAGCAGAGAGTACGGATCAGACAACGAGCAGTTCTTC; CDR3 protein: CATSREYGSDNEQFF
J gene: TRBJ2-1; clone size: few; D gene: .; V gene: TRBV9; CDR3 DNA: TGTGCCAGCAGCGTAGACTTGTCTAGCGTGAATGAGCAGTTCTTC; CDR3 protein: CASSVDLSSVNEQFF
J gene: TRBJ2-7; clone size: .; D gene: .; V gene: TRBV19; CDR3 DNA: TGTGCCAGTAGTATATCGGGCCTCTCCTACGAGCAGTACTTC; CDR3 protein: CASSISGLSYEQYF
J gene: TRBJ2-3; clone size: .; D gene: .; V gene: TRBV5-1; CDR3 DNA: TGCGCCAGCTGCTTGGGACAAAGCACAGATACGCAGTATTTT; CDR3 protein: CASCLGQSTDTQYF
J gene: TRBJ2-1; clone size: .; D gene: .; V gene: TRBV29-1; CDR3 DNA: TGCAGCGTTGTCGGGGGAGACTCCTACAATGAGCAGTTCTTC; CDR3 protein: CSVVGGDSYNEQFF
J gene: TRBJ2-5; clone size: many; D gene: TRBD1; V gene: TRBV18; CDR3 DNA: TGTGCCAGCTCACCTCCGGGACAGCACCAAGAGACCCAGTACTTC; CDR3 protein: CASSPPGQHQETQYF
J gene: TRBJ2-1; clone size: many; D gene: TRBD2; V gene: TRBV5-1; CDR3 DNA: TGCGCCAGCAGCTTTTTACTCAAGCGGGGGGGCAATGAGCAGTTCTTC; CDR3 protein: CASSFLLKRGGNEQFF
J gene: TRBJ2-3; clone size: .; D gene: TRBD2; V gene: TRBV9; CDR3 DNA: TGTGCCAGCAGTGCTAGCGGGGTTGGAGATACGCAGTATTTT; CDR3 protein: CASSASGVGDTQYF
J gene: TRBJ2-2; clone size: many; D gene: .; V gene: TRBV2; CDR3 DNA: TGTGCCAGCAGTCCACAGGGCCGGGAGCTGTTTTTT; CDR3 protein: CASSPQGRELFF
J gene: TRBJ2-1; clone size: .; D gene: TRBD2; V gene: TRBV20-1; CDR3 DNA: TGCAGTGCTAGACCCCCTAGCGGCTCCTACAATGAGCAGTTCTTC; CDR3 protein: CSARPPSGSYNEQFF
J gene: TRBJ2-3; clone size: many; D gene: .; V gene: TRBV5-1; CDR3 DNA: TGCGCCAGCAGCGTGGGGGGAGGAGATACGCAGTATTTT; CDR3 protein: CASSVGGGDTQYF
J gene: TRBJ2-1; clone size: .; D gene: .; V gene: TRBV7-6; CDR3 DNA: TGTGCCAGCAGACACCGGGACACTGAGCAGTTCTTC; CDR3 protein: CASRHRDTEQFF
J gene: TRBJ2-5; clone size: .; D gene: .; V gene: TRBV19; CDR3 DNA: TGTGCCAGTAGTATCAGGGGTAGGCAAGAGACCCAGTACTTC; CDR3 protein: CASSIRGRQETQYF
J gene: TRBJ2-6; clone size: .; D gene: .; V gene: TRBV11-2; CDR3 DNA: TGTGCCAGCAGCTCTTACAGGGTGTCCTCTGGGGCCAACGTCCTGACTTTC; CDR3 protein: CASSSYRVSSGANVLTF
J gene: TRBJ2-3; clone size: many; D gene: TRBD2; V gene: TRBV10-2; CDR3 DNA: TGCGCCAGCAGGGCCCCTAGCGGGGGAGCAGATACGCAGTATTTT; CDR3 protein: CASRAPSGGADTQYF
J gene: TRBJ1-6; clone size: many; D gene: .; V gene: TRBV12-3/TRBV12-4; CDR3 DNA: TGTGCCAGCAGTTTTATGCGGTCTAATTCACCCCTCCACTTT; CDR3 protein: CASSFMRSNSPLHF
J gene: TRBJ1-5; clone size: few; D gene: .; V gene: TRBV28; CDR3 DNA: TGTGCCAGCAGTTTCGGGCCACAGAGAGGCAATCAGCCCCAGCATTTT; CDR3 protein: CASSFGPQRGNQPQHF
J gene: TRBJ2-1; clone size: few; D gene: .; V gene: TRBV20-1; CDR3 DNA: TGCAGTGCTATCTGGGACGACTCAAGGGGATCCTACAATGAGCAGTTCTTC; CDR3 protein: CSAIWDDSRGSYNEQFF
J gene: TRBJ1-1; clone size: many; D gene: .; V gene: TRBV12-3/TRBV12-4; CDR3 DNA: TGTGCCAGCAGTCCGTGGGGCACTGAAGCTTTCTTT; CDR3 protein: CASSPWGTEAFF
J gene: TRBJ2-7; clone size: many; D gene: TRBD2; V gene: TRBV20-1; CDR3 DNA: TGCAGTGCTAGAGACGCGGGAGGGGCCAACTACGAGCAGTACTTC; CDR3 protein: CSARDAGGANYEQYF
J gene: TRBJ2-1; clone size: .; D gene: TRBD2; V gene: TRBV27; CDR3 DNA: TGTGCCAGCAGTTTAAGGGGTAGCGGGAGGATTCATGAGCAGTTCTTC; CDR3 protein: CASSLRGSGRIHEQFF
J gene: TRBJ2-3; clone size: .; D gene: .; V gene: TRBV7-2; CDR3 DNA: TGTGCCAGCAGCTGGGCGGATGTCCAAACAGATACGCAGTATTTT; CDR3 protein: CASSWADVQTDTQYF
J gene: TRBJ1-5; clone size: .; D gene: .; V gene: TRBV24-1; CDR3 DNA: TGTGCCACCAGTGCGGGGGGAATGGGGCCCCAGCATTTT; CDR3 protein: CATSAGGMGPQHF
J gene: TRBJ1-6; clone size: .; D gene: TRBD1; V gene: TRBV2; CDR3 DNA: TGTGCCAGCAGTACTAAAAGGACAGGGAACTATAATTCACCCCTCCACTTT; CDR3 protein: CASSTKRTGNYNSPLHF
J gene: TRBJ2-3; clone size: .; D gene: .; V gene: TRBV12-3/TRBV12-4; CDR3 DNA: TGTGCCAGCAGCTCAGGGTATGGCACAGATACGCAGTATTTT; CDR3 protein: CASSSGYGTDTQYF
J gene: TRBJ1-1; clone size: few; D gene: .; V gene: TRBV19; CDR3 DNA: TGTGCCAGTAGTACGGGGGTGGGGGGAATGAACACTGAAGCTTTCTTT; CDR3 protein: CASSTGVGGMNTEAFF
J gene: TRBJ2-2; clone size: .; D gene: .; V gene: TRBV24-1; CDR3 DNA: TGTGCCACCAGTCCGAGAGGGGGACCCGGGGAGCTGTTTTTT; CDR3 protein: CATSPRGGPGELFF
J gene: TRBJ1-4; clone size: few; D gene: TRBD1; V gene: TRBV6-1; CDR3 DNA: TGTGCCAGCACCCGGACAGGCCCGAATGAAAAACTGTTTTTT; CDR3 protein: CASTRTGPNEKLFF
J gene: TRBJ1-1; clone size: once; D gene: .; V gene: TRBV6-1; CDR3 DNA: TGTGCCAGCAGCCAAGTCGACAGGTGGCATATTACGACTGAAGCTTTCTTT; CDR3 protein: CASSQVDRWHITTEAFF
J gene: TRBJ2-7; clone size: many; D gene: .; V gene: TRBV3-1; CDR3 DNA: TGTGCCAGCAGCCCCCACCAGGGGTACGAGCAGTACTTC; CDR3 protein: CASSPHQGYEQYF
J gene: TRBJ1-4; clone size: few; D gene: .; V gene: TRBV7-9; CDR3 DNA: TGTGCCAGCAGCTCCCACAGCATCCTAGATGAAAAACTGTTTTTT; CDR3 protein: CASSSHSILDEKLFF
J gene: TRBJ2-5; clone size: .; D gene: TRBD2; V gene: TRBV2; CDR3 DNA: TGTGCCAGCAGTGAGGGGACTAGCGGGGTCCTCAGGTACTTC; CDR3 protein: CASSEGTSGVLRYF
J gene: TRBJ1-2; clone size: few; D gene: .; V gene: TRBV12-3/TRBV12-4; CDR3 DNA: TGTGCCAGCAGTAAGGGGAAGTATGGCTACACCTTC; CDR3 protein: CASSKGKYGYTF
J gene: TRBJ2-7; clone size: .; D gene: .; V gene: TRBV14; CDR3 DNA: TGTGCCAGCAGCCAAGAGGGGGCCCTCGGCGAGCAGTACTTC; CDR3 protein: CASSQEGALGEQYF
J gene: TRBJ2-1; clone size: few; D gene: TRBD2; V gene: TRBV5-6; CDR3 DNA: TGTGCCAGCAGCCCCATAGCGGGGTCAAGCTCCTACAATGAGCAGTTCTTC; CDR3 protein: CASSPIAGSSSYNEQFF
J gene: TRBJ2-5; clone size: many; D gene: .; V gene: TRBV10-3; CDR3 DNA: TGTGCCATCAGTGAGTCTAAGGGGTCAGGGGAGACCCAGTACTTC; CDR3 protein: CAISESKGSGETQYF
J gene: TRBJ1-2; clone size: few; D gene: .; V gene: TRBV6-1; CDR3 DNA: TGTGCCAGCAGTTCCCCGGTGGTACAATATGGCTACACCTTC; CDR3 protein: CASSSPVVQYGYTF
J gene: TRBJ2-7; clone size: .; D gene: .; V gene: TRBV5-1; CDR3 DNA: TGCGCCAGCAGCTTGGGCGACATAGCCTACGAGCAGTACTTC; CDR3 protein: CASSLGDIAYEQYF